The 22 T cell receptor beta chains below come from one sample, sequenced in a study of vaccination effects on CD4 cells after COVID-19. The table came from immunoSEQ multiplex PCR; TCRdb's copy has only in-frame clones and leaves some out. The sample records around 63,000 clones, approximately 71% being singletons. No antigens are known for them. Expansion with viral peptide pools was applied to antigen-specific CD4+ T cells by the ViraFEST assay prior to sequencing. Upon completion of around eleven days in culture, CD4+ T cells were isolated. Nucleocapsid antibody tests were negative, and the vaccine recipients had no prior SARS-CoV-2 infection. The specimen was CD4+ T cells from PBMCs cultured with HCoV-OC43 spike peptides, collected before COVID-19 vaccination. Subset meaning: HCoV-OC43 spike overlapping peptide pool stimulation. The receptors come from a human donor who received a COVID-19 vaccine.

This clone turned up a few times. The chain carries TRBV11-2 and TRBJ1-2; 8 bases agree with TRBD1. The CDR3 consists of 16 residues. V shed 5 bases, J shed 5 bases, and the junction held 13 bases outside the gene matches. Germline lookup yields CDR1 SGHAT and CDR2 FQNNGV. The CDR3 nucleotides read TGTGCCAGCAGCCCACTACAAGACGGGACAGGTTATGGCTACACCTTC. It specifies CASSPLQDGTGYGYTF.

This chain links TRBV12-5 with TRBJ1-6; D gene unclear. Trimming removed 3 bases from V and 8 bases from J, with 8 bases in between. This CDR3 is 13 amino acids long. The germline CDR1 and CDR2 sequences are LGHNT and FRNRAP. CDR3 sequence reads: CASGLFEDSPLHF. As DNA, the CDR3 is TGTGCTAGTGGTTTATTTGAGGATTCACCCCTCCACTTT.

The V and J genes are TRBV18 and TRBJ2-2, with a possible D match to TRBD1 (6 bases). V was clipped by 3 bases and J by 6 bases, with 17 bases between them. The CDR3 sequence is 16 residues long. CDR1 KGHSH and CDR2 LQKENI come from the germline V gene. CDR3 residues: CASSPTVWTEAGELFF. The CDR3, as DNA: TGTGCCAGCTCACCGACGGTCTGGACAGAGGCCGGGGAGCTGTTTTTT.

The chain recombines TRBV19 with TRBJ2-7, with D possibly matching TRBD2 (6 bases). The CDR3 is made up of 13 amino acids. Trimming cost V 8 bases and J 2 bases, with 13 bases left between them. CDR1 and CDR2 from the germline V gene are LNHDA and SQIVND (reference sequence). CDR3 sequence reads: CASSRGGAYEQYV. The CDR3 DNA sequence: TGTGCCAGTTCGCGTGGAGGGGCCTACGAGCAGTACGTC.

The chain combines TRBV7-3 with TRBJ2-2; TRBD1 is a possible D gene (5 bases). The CDR3 consists of 19 residues. Germline CDR1 SGHTA, CDR2 FQGTGA. V lost 2 bases and J lost 0, with 19 bases in between. The CDR3 region has the DNA TGTGCCAGCAGCTTATTTTTGCGTTCGGGCAGGGCGAACACCGGGGAGCTGTTTTTT. Amino acids: CASSLFLRSGRANTGELFF. The whole variable domain, remainder taken from reference TRBV7-3 and TRBJ2-2, is GAGVSQTPSNKVTEKGKYVELRCDPISGHTALYWYRQSLGQGPEFLIYFQGTGAADDSGLPNDRFFAVRPEGSVSTLKIQRTERGDSAVYLCASSLFLRSGRANTGELFFGEGSRLTVL.

This clone was counted a single time. V is TRBV18 and J is TRBJ2-3; the match to TRBD2 covers 9 bases. Germline V CDR1 and CDR2: KGHSH, LQKENI. The CDR3 covers 14 residues. V lost 4 bases to trimming and J lost 3 bases; unmatched junction nucleotides: 2. CDR3 sequence (DNA): TGTGCCAGCTCACTGGGACTAGCTACAGATACGCAGTATTTT. Its protein product is CASSLGLATDTQYF.

The CDR3 nucleotides are TGTGCCAGCAGTGGGTGGGGGGAGACCCAGTACTTC. The encoded protein is CASSGWGETQYF. The chain combines TRBV2 with TRBJ2-5; D is tentatively TRBD1 or TRBD2 (5 bases each). The V gene's germline CDR1 is SNHLY and CDR2 FYNNEI. The CDR3 is 12 amino acids. Trimming stripped 4 bases from V and 5 bases from J, with 8 bases between.

The V gene is TRBV6-5, the J gene TRBJ1-1; 8 bases are a match to TRBD1. V shed 6 bases and J 1 base; nucleotides not matched to a gene: 4. Germline loops: CDR1 MNHEY, CDR2 SVGAGI. CDR3 length: 14 amino acids. DNA of the CDR3: TGTGCCAGCAGATCCGGGACAGGGAACACTGAAGCTTTCTTT. Amino acids: CASRSGTGNTEAFF.

This chain links TRBV27 with TRBJ2-5, with 7 bases matching TRBD1. Unmatched junction bases numbered 7, after V lost 5 bases and J lost 1 base. This CDR3 is 15 amino acids long. Germline CDR1 reads MNHEY; CDR2 reads SMNVEV (reference sequence). CDR3 residues: CASSTRRGPQETQYF. The CDR3 coding sequence is TGTGCCAGCAGTACCCGTAGGGGGCCCCAAGAGACCCAGTACTTC.

The V gene is TRBV28, the J gene TRBJ1-4; no clear D gene. This CDR3 has 16 amino acids. Germline lookup yields CDR1 MDHEN and CDR2 SYDVKM. The V end was cut by 2 bases, the J end by 0 bases, with 10 bases between. The CDR3 DNA reads TGTGCCAGCAGTTTAACCGTCAGTACAACTAATGAAAAACTGTTTTTT. It yields the protein CASSLTVSTTNEKLFF. Together with reference TRBV28 and TRBJ1-4, the CDR3 gives the full variable domain: DVKVTQSSRYLVKRTGEKVFLECVQDMDHENMFWYRQDPGLGLRLIYFSYDVKMKEKGDIPEGYSVSREKKERFSLILESASTNQTSMYLCASSLTVSTTNEKLFFGSGTQLSVL.

The genes are TRBV9 and TRBJ1-2; 9 bases align to TRBD1. V trimming: 4 bases; J trimming: 8 bases; junction bases outside the gene matches: 9. This CDR3 comprises 14 residues. Germline loops: CDR1 SGDLS, CDR2 YYNGEE. CDR3 loop: CASSNRDRAAGYTF. CDR3 sequence (DNA): TGTGCCAGCAGCAACCGGGACAGGGCGGCGGGCTACACCTTC.

The genes are TRBV7-2 and TRBJ2-3, with 13 bases matching TRBD2. Per germline, CDR1 SGHTA and CDR2 FQGNSA. CDR3 length: 16 residues. V was clipped by 5 bases and J by 2 bases; unmatched bases: 4. The CDR3 nucleotides read TGTGCCAGCAGCCCCGGACTAGCGGGGGCCACAGATACGCAGTATTTT. Translated: CASSPGLAGATDTQYF.

This clone appeared a single time. The chain joins TRBV6-5 to TRBJ1-4; TRBD1 aligns across 8 bases. The CDR3 spans 13 residues. The V gene end was trimmed by 6 bases and the J gene end by 6 bases; junction bases not matched to a gene: 3. Germline loops: CDR1 MNHEY, CDR2 SVGAGI. CDR3 sequence (DNA): TGTGCCAGCAGGGAGACAGGGGATGAAAAACTGTTTTTT. Amino acid sequence: CASRETGDEKLFF.

The V and J genes are TRBV4-1 and TRBJ2-5, with 11 bases that match TRBD1. Trimming removed 2 bases from V and 4 bases from J; junction bases left unmatched: 3. CDR3 length: 15 amino acids. The germline gives CDR1 MGHRA, CDR2 YSYEKL. The CDR3 nucleotides read TGCGCCAGCAGCCAACCGGGACAGGGGGTAGAGACCCAGTACTTC. Amino acid sequence: CASSQPGQGVETQYF.

The chain links TRBV27 to TRBJ1-2; 9 bases are a match to TRBD1. Germline V gene data show CDR1 as MNHEY and CDR2 as SMNVEV (reference sequence). Losses at the gene ends were 5 bases for V and 3 bases for J; bases not matched to a gene: 13. The CDR3 has 17 amino acids. The CDR3 bases are TGTGCCAGCAGTACGGCAGGGACAGGGATTGGCGACTATGGCTACACCTTC. The encoded protein is CASSTAGTGIGDYGYTF.

The V gene is TRBV28, the J gene TRBJ1-2; D gene unclear. CDR1 and CDR2 from the germline V gene are MDHEN and SYDVKM. The V end was cut by 8 bases, the J end by 5 bases, with 15 bases between. This CDR3 is built from 13 residues. The CDR3 spells CASCSPQIYGYTF. The CDR3 DNA is TGTGCCAGCTGTTCGCCACAGATTTATGGCTACACCTTC.

Regarding this clone: A junction end diverges from the germline sequence, so it may reflect a read error. The chain recombines TRBV6-6 with TRBJ2-3; perhaps TRBD2 as D (7 bases). This CDR3 contains 16 residues. The germline gives CDR1 MNHNY, CDR2 SVGAGI (reference sequence). CDR3 nucleotides: TGTGCCAGCAGTGACTCTGGGGGGGCTAGCACAGATACGCAGTATTTT. Translating gives CASSDSGGASTDTQYF.

This chain joins TRBV15 and TRBJ1-1, with D possibly being TRBD1 (5 bases). Germline-derived CDR1 and CDR2 are LNHNV and YYDKDF (reference sequence). The ends were cut back, 6 bases at V and 5 bases at J, with 19 bases in the middle. The CDR3 is 15 residues long. The CDR3 loop is CATSTAGGAGTEAFF. The CDR3, as DNA: TGTGCCACCAGTACCGCAGGAGGGGCAGGGACTGAAGCTTTCTTT. Full variable domain (outside the CDR3, taken from reference TRBV15 and TRBJ1-1): DAMVIQNPRYQVTQFGKPVTLSCSQTLNHNVMYWYQQKSSQAPKLLFHYYDKDFNNEADTPDNFQSRRPNTSFCFLDIRSPGLGDTAMYLCATSTAGGAGTEAFFGQGTRLTVV.

The rearrangement joins TRBV15 to TRBJ1-1; D is possibly TRBD1 (5 bases). The CDR3 spans 15 residues. V lost 1 base to trimming and J lost 2 bases, with 11 bases between them. Germline V gene lookup returns CDR1 LNHNV and CDR2 YYDKDF (reference sequence). Here the CDR3 DNA reads TGTGCCACCAGCAGAGGACAGTCGGCCAACACTGAAGCTTTCTTT. It is translated as CATSRGQSANTEAFF.

The genes are TRBV9 and TRBJ2-1, with 9 bases fitting TRBD2. With V trimmed by 0 bases and J by 8 bases, 12 bases remained unmatched. The CDR3 runs to 17 residues. In germline, CDR1 is SGDLS, CDR2 YYNGEE. The CDR3 spells CASSVEAGGPVGDEQFF. DNA of the CDR3: TGTGCCAGCAGCGTAGAAGCGGGGGGCCCGGTTGGAGATGAGCAGTTCTTC.

This clone came up a few times. The rearrangement joins TRBV18 to TRBJ1-1; D call uncertain. Trimming took off 5 bases at V and 9 bases at J, with 16 bases between the two ends. The CDR3 sequence is 13 residues long. Germline V gene sequence: CDR1 KGHSH, CDR2 LQKENI. CDR3 nucleotide sequence: TGTGCCAGCTCAAACCCACACATCCGGAAAGCTTTCTTT. Translated: CASSNPHIRKAFF.

V is TRBV7-8 and J is TRBJ2-7, with TRBD2 matching 8 bases. This CDR3 contains 12 residues. Unmatched junction bases numbered 4, after V lost 5 bases and J lost 7 bases. CDR1 is SGHVS, CDR2 FQNEAQ, per germline. Here the CDR3 DNA reads TGTGCCAGCAGCCCCCGGGGGGGTGAGCAGTACGTC. It yields the protein CASSPRGGEQYV.